This T cell receptor (beta chain) was sequenced for a study of human T cells and chemical hapten exposure (dated by TCRdb to 2020 to 2022). For context, the study as a whole: For sensitization, 2% DPC in acetone was applied to an approximately 2 cm by approximately 2 cm area of upper inner arm skin. The study tracked peripheral blood TCR repertoire changes in vivo during primary and secondary sensitization to the hapten diphenylcyclopropenone (DPC) in alopecia patients. Alopecia areata with under or over 50% scalp involvement, alopecia totalis and alopecia universalis were represented in the patient cohort, which was mostly female. Blood for TCR sequencing was provided by twenty-nine alopecia patients at one to four time points (pre-sensitization, 2, 6 and 24 weeks). Throughout the roughly 25-week study period, patients were also given weekly therapeutic DPC doses on the scalp. Patch testing was done on the upper back using Finn chambers containing 0.01% DPC, and results were scored after 6 days according to International Contact Dermatitis Research Group standards. The libraries were sequenced as a pool, and the TCR yield per sample differed mostly because of small variations in library volumes within the pool. Patient blood was sampled pre-sensitization (week 0) and at 2, 6 and about 24 weeks after DPC sensitization.

This clonotype appeared many times. The specificity of this receptor is unknown. No much larger clone exists at a distance of one base, and base qualities are not known. Counted from cysteine to phenylalanine, this CDR3 has 13 amino acids. The kept DNA is CDR3 alone, 39 bases in frame from the first base. Sequences MNHNS (CDR1) and SASEGT (CDR2) are obtained from the germline V gene. Compared with germline, V lacks 10 bases and J lacks 2 bases; bases without a gene match: 6. The library was generated by RACE. Reads for this sample came from a NextSeq 500. Library preparation attached unique molecular identifiers to individual cDNA molecules for quantitative, reproducible TCR counting. From each blood RNA sample, both TCR alpha and TCR beta chains were sequenced. As for how the authors treated the data: Samples had a median of about 90,000 TCRs, with a range from about 20,000 to 690,600. V, J and CDR3 annotation of the TCR reads was carried out using the Decombinator software suite. For the PS versus PT1 abundance plots, all samples were subsampled to the same number of TCRs (28,000). TCRs were defined as expanded if absent before sensitization and observed at least eight times at the 2-week time point. The public reads were run again by TCRdb, first through fastp at Q25 and then through MiXCR, and only productive beta chains were kept. Duplicate CDR3 protein sequences are folded into a single record with the most common DNA and genes. The V and J calls follow TCRdb's processing rather than the paper's. The sample table lists over 300,000 distinct CDR3 sequences, 4% to 6% of them with a count of one. The ten largest make up just over 2.5% of the sample.

Overall study outcomes, separate from this receptor: Significantly more large CDR3 similarity clusters were formed by expanded TCRs than by pre-sensitization or healthy control sets, consistent with antigen-driven responses. After repeated subsampling, the strength of the expansion versus patch-test correlation and the threshold at which it became significant changed. Alopecia, a presumed autoimmune disease, was present in all patients, so the immune response of the patients might differ from that of healthy individuals. DPC sensitization did not change the number of TCRs with a frequency above 1 in 1000, and there was no evidence of changes in global repertoire structure. A positive correlation was found between the number of PT1 expanded TCRs and patch test score, with significance reached at thresholds 8, 16 and 32 but not 4.

According to the study, the label for this sample's time point signals: pre-sensitization, week 0. This sample's treatment or condition label indicates: therapeutic diphenylcyclopropenone sensitization with weekly scalp DPC. At every patch-test visit, the blood draw took place before the patch test was put on. Patients were eligible if aged 18 to 70, diagnosed with alopecia and judged suitable for DPC therapy, and pregnant patients were excluded. Total RNA was extracted from unfractionated whole blood collected in Tempus Blood RNA tubes. Sequenced here: whole blood, sampled in connection with sensitization to the hapten diphenylcyclopropenone (DPC). The TCR originated in a woman aged 45-59 years with alopecia areata. Some clones in this sample may be carry-over from other donors' samples. This chain is built from TRBV6-1 and TRBJ2-7, and 9 junctional nucleotides match TRBD1. The DNA sequence is as follows: TGTGCCAAAACGGGACAGGGACCCTACGAGCAGTACTTC. Its protein reads: CAKTGQGPYEQYF.